Listed below are T cell receptor beta chains from one sample, sequenced in a study of blood T cell repertoires in COVID-19. Here immunoSEQ multiplex PCR was the method, and the copy in TCRdb shows in-frame clones only, minus some. Among approximately 200,000 clones listed, about nine tenths were seen once. The sample consisted of PBMCs or T cells enriched from blood (not recorded which). The receptors shown here come from a man aged 25-45 years in a cohort exposed to, infected with or recovered from COVID-19 (not recorded which). Each CDR3 is given with its conserved first and last residue. The order of the fields is D gene, J gene, V gene, clone size, CDR3 DNA, CDR3 protein. The D gene is left open where the match is weak. Size is stated for part of the rows, as once, few or many counts, or as a class when the clone is expanded.

d_call: TRBD1
j_call: TRBJ1-2
v_call: TRBV5-4
clone_size: NA
cdr3_nt: TGTGCCAGCAGCCCTTCAGGGGGCCGTGGCTACACCTTC
cdr3_aa: CASSPSGGRGYTF

d_call: TRBD1
j_call: TRBJ2-3
v_call: TRBV7-8
clone_size: NA
cdr3_nt: TGTGCCAGCAGCCAAACCGACAGGGTGAGCACAGATACGCAGTATTTT
cdr3_aa: CASSQTDRVSTDTQYF

d_call: NA
j_call: TRBJ1-6
v_call: TRBV21-1
clone_size: NA
cdr3_nt: TGTGCCAGAAGGGACAGCTATAATTCACCCCTCCACTTT
cdr3_aa: CARRDSYNSPLHF

d_call: TRBD1
j_call: TRBJ2-7
v_call: TRBV6-2/TRBV6-3
clone_size: once
cdr3_nt: TGTGCCAGCAGTTACACCCCGGGACAGTTCTACGAGCAGTACTTC
cdr3_aa: CASSYTPGQFYEQYF

d_call: TRBD2
j_call: TRBJ2-3
v_call: TRBV9
clone_size: NA
cdr3_nt: TGTGCCAGCAGCGCGGCCGGACTAGCGGGTTACACAGATACGCAGTATTTT
cdr3_aa: CASSAAGLAGYTDTQYF

d_call: TRBD1
j_call: TRBJ2-5
v_call: TRBV27
clone_size: NA
cdr3_nt: TGTGCCAGCAGTCCCGGGACAGGGCAAAAGACCCAGTACTTC
cdr3_aa: CASSPGTGQKTQYF

d_call: TRBD2
j_call: TRBJ2-7
v_call: TRBV4-3
clone_size: NA
cdr3_nt: TGCGCCAGCAGCCAGGCTGGGGGGGGAAGCTACGAGCAGTACTTC
cdr3_aa: CASSQAGGGSYEQYF

d_call: NA
j_call: TRBJ2-3
v_call: TRBV2
clone_size: once
cdr3_nt: TGTGCCAGCAGGGGACACCGGGAAGGGACCTTAAAGTCGCAGTATTTT
cdr3_aa: CASRGHREGTLKSQYF

d_call: NA
j_call: TRBJ2-7
v_call: TRBV5-1
clone_size: NA
cdr3_nt: TGCGCCAGCAGCTTGGCGTCGGGAGTCTACGAGCAGTACTTC
cdr3_aa: CASSLASGVYEQYF

d_call: NA
j_call: TRBJ1-5
v_call: TRBV5-6
clone_size: NA
cdr3_nt: TGTGCCAGCAGCTTGGGTCAGGGCGATCAGCCCCAGCATTTT
cdr3_aa: CASSLGQGDQPQHF

d_call: NA
j_call: TRBJ1-3
v_call: TRBV28
clone_size: once
cdr3_nt: TGTGCCAGCAGTTCCAGGGTGGGGAGGGGAAACACCATATATTTT
cdr3_aa: CASSSRVGRGNTIYF

d_call: TRBD2
j_call: TRBJ2-1
v_call: TRBV7-9
clone_size: NA
cdr3_nt: TGTGCCAGCAGCCTCGGACTAGCGGGAGCTGGCGACAATGAGCAGTTCTTC
cdr3_aa: CASSLGLAGAGDNEQFF

d_call: NA
j_call: TRBJ1-2
v_call: TRBV29-1
clone_size: NA
cdr3_nt: TGCAGCGTTGAAGATTACAGGGAGAATGGCTACACCTTC
cdr3_aa: CSVEDYRENGYTF

d_call: TRBD1
j_call: TRBJ1-5
v_call: TRBV2
clone_size: NA
cdr3_nt: TGTGCCAGCAGTGAAAGGACAGGGACACTCTCCCTGCCGCATTTT
cdr3_aa: CASSERTGTLSLPHF

d_call: NA
j_call: TRBJ2-3
v_call: TRBV28
clone_size: NA
cdr3_nt: TGTGCCAGCAGTTTTTACACCTCAAGCACAGATACGCAGTATTTT
cdr3_aa: CASSFYTSSTDTQYF

d_call: NA
j_call: TRBJ1-6
v_call: TRBV5-6
clone_size: few
cdr3_nt: TGTGCCAGCAGCGCCACAAATTCACCCCTCCACTTT
cdr3_aa: CASSATNSPLHF

d_call: NA
j_call: TRBJ2-2
v_call: TRBV5-8
clone_size: NA
cdr3_nt: TGTGCCAGCAGCTTGGGAGCGGTCTTGAACACCGGGGAGCTGTTTTTT
cdr3_aa: CASSLGAVLNTGELFF

d_call: NA
j_call: TRBJ1-6
v_call: TRBV19
clone_size: once
cdr3_nt: TGTGCCAGTACCCTCACGGGGAGGGATTCACCCCTCCACTTT
cdr3_aa: CASTLTGRDSPLHF

d_call: TRBD1
j_call: TRBJ1-2
v_call: TRBV7-9
clone_size: NA
cdr3_nt: TGTGCCAGCAGACCCCAGGGGGTGATTGGCTACACCTTC
cdr3_aa: CASRPQGVIGYTF

d_call: NA
j_call: TRBJ1-1
v_call: TRBV24-1
clone_size: NA
cdr3_nt: TGTGCCACCAGTACAGGGCTGAACACTGAAGCTTTCTTT
cdr3_aa: CATSTGLNTEAFF

d_call: TRBD1
j_call: TRBJ2-1
v_call: TRBV18
clone_size: NA
cdr3_nt: TGTGCCAGCTCACGGCGTGGGACAGGGAGCAATGAGCAGTTCTTC
cdr3_aa: CASSRRGTGSNEQFF

d_call: NA
j_call: TRBJ1-4
v_call: TRBV6-1
clone_size: NA
cdr3_nt: TGTGCCAGCAGTGATCAGGCCGCAGCAACTAATGAAAAACTGTTTTTT
cdr3_aa: CASSDQAAATNEKLFF

d_call: NA
j_call: TRBJ1-2
v_call: TRBV10-3
clone_size: NA
cdr3_nt: TGTGCCATCAGTGCGAGGCCGCCTAACTATGGCTACACCTTC
cdr3_aa: CAISARPPNYGYTF

d_call: NA
j_call: TRBJ2-4
v_call: TRBV7-6
clone_size: NA
cdr3_nt: TGTGCCAGCAGCTTATTGCGAGGGGGTGGCAAGCAGTACTTC
cdr3_aa: CASSLLRGGGKQYF

d_call: NA
j_call: TRBJ1-5
v_call: TRBV28
clone_size: NA
cdr3_nt: TGTGCCAGCAGTTTACCCAGGGGAAATCAGCCCCAGCATTTT
cdr3_aa: CASSLPRGNQPQHF

d_call: TRBD1
j_call: TRBJ1-1
v_call: TRBV28
clone_size: NA
cdr3_nt: TGTGCCAGCAGTTCCTACCCGGGACAGGGAAGGACTGAAGCTTTCTTT
cdr3_aa: CASSSYPGQGRTEAFF

d_call: NA
j_call: TRBJ2-7
v_call: TRBV29-1
clone_size: NA
cdr3_nt: TGCAGCGTACTTACCGGGAGTGGGTCCTACGAGCAGTACTTC
cdr3_aa: CSVLTGSGSYEQYF

d_call: TRBD2
j_call: TRBJ2-7
v_call: TRBV6-2/TRBV6-3
clone_size: NA
cdr3_nt: TGTGCCAGCAGTTACCGGACGGGGAGGGACGAGCAGTACTTC
cdr3_aa: CASSYRTGRDEQYF

d_call: NA
j_call: TRBJ2-7
v_call: TRBV4-3
clone_size: few
cdr3_nt: TGCGCCAGCAGCCCCAGCGGATTACTCTCCGAGCAGTACTTC
cdr3_aa: CASSPSGLLSEQYF

d_call: NA
j_call: TRBJ2-7
v_call: TRBV9
clone_size: NA
cdr3_nt: TGTGCCAGCAGCGTAGCCCCAGCCTACGAGCAGTACTTC
cdr3_aa: CASSVAPAYEQYF

d_call: TRBD1
j_call: TRBJ2-3
v_call: TRBV5-5
clone_size: NA
cdr3_nt: TGTGCCAGCAGACCGGGACAGATGTACGCAGATACGCAGTATTTT
cdr3_aa: CASRPGQMYADTQYF

d_call: TRBD1
j_call: TRBJ1-1
v_call: TRBV4-3
clone_size: NA
cdr3_nt: TGCGCCAGCAGCCAAGGCCATGGGTCTATGACAGGGGGCACTGAAGCTTTCTTT
cdr3_aa: CASSQGHGSMTGGTEAFF

d_call: NA
j_call: TRBJ1-4
v_call: TRBV4-1
clone_size: NA
cdr3_nt: TGCGCCAGCAGCCAAGGGGAGGGGTATGAAAAACTGTTTTTT
cdr3_aa: CASSQGEGYEKLFF

d_call: NA
j_call: TRBJ1-4
v_call: TRBV7-9
clone_size: few
cdr3_nt: TGTGCCAGCAGCTTAGTATTACAGACTAATGAAAAACTGTTTTTT
cdr3_aa: CASSLVLQTNEKLFF

d_call: NA
j_call: TRBJ2-5
v_call: TRBV28
clone_size: NA
cdr3_nt: TGTGCCGTCGGACAGCCCTCGCAAGAGACCCAGTACTTC
cdr3_aa: CAVGQPSQETQYF

d_call: TRBD1
j_call: TRBJ2-7
v_call: TRBV3-1/TRBV3-2
clone_size: NA
cdr3_nt: TGTGCCAGCAGCCTTGACAGGGTCCCCTACGAGCAGTACTTC
cdr3_aa: CASSLDRVPYEQYF

d_call: NA
j_call: TRBJ2-3
v_call: TRBV3-1/TRBV3-2
clone_size: NA
cdr3_nt: TGTGCCAGCAGCCAAGGGCCCCAGCGGCAAGAGGCAGATACGCAGTATTTT
cdr3_aa: CASSQGPQRQEADTQYF

d_call: NA
j_call: TRBJ1-3
v_call: TRBV3-1/TRBV3-2
clone_size: NA
cdr3_nt: TGTGCCAGCAGCCAAGATTCCCGTGGACAGAGCTCTGGAAACACCATATATTTT
cdr3_aa: CASSQDSRGQSSGNTIYF

d_call: TRBD2
j_call: TRBJ2-1
v_call: TRBV7-3
clone_size: NA
cdr3_nt: TGTGCCAGCAGCGCAGCGGGAGGATTCTACAATGAGCAGTTCTTC
cdr3_aa: CASSAAGGFYNEQFF

d_call: NA
j_call: TRBJ1-2
v_call: TRBV5-4
clone_size: NA
cdr3_nt: TGTGCCAGCAGTCCCTTTTCGGTAGCCAGGGGAGACTATGGCTACACCTTC
cdr3_aa: CASSPFSVARGDYGYTF

d_call: TRBD2
j_call: TRBJ2-5
v_call: TRBV27
clone_size: NA
cdr3_nt: TGTGCCAGCAGGACTAGGTTTGGACTAGCCCGGGAAGAGACCCAGTACTTC
cdr3_aa: CASRTRFGLAREETQYF

d_call: TRBD2
j_call: TRBJ2-7
v_call: TRBV27
clone_size: NA
cdr3_nt: TGTGCCAGCAGTAAAGCGGGAGGGCCCTCCTACGAGCAGTACTTC
cdr3_aa: CASSKAGGPSYEQYF

d_call: TRBD2
j_call: TRBJ2-1
v_call: TRBV5-4
clone_size: few
cdr3_nt: TGTGCCAGCAGCCCCGGAGGTCTAGCGGGAGGCAACAATGAGCAGTTCTTC
cdr3_aa: CASSPGGLAGGNNEQFF

d_call: TRBD2
j_call: TRBJ2-7
v_call: TRBV9
clone_size: NA
cdr3_nt: TGTGCCAGCAGCCCCCATAGCGGGAGAGATCACTACGAGCAGTACTTC
cdr3_aa: CASSPHSGRDHYEQYF

d_call: TRBD2
j_call: TRBJ2-7
v_call: TRBV3-1/TRBV3-2
clone_size: NA
cdr3_nt: TGTGCCAGCAGCCTCAACGGGCTAGCGGGAGACGAGCAGTACTTC
cdr3_aa: CASSLNGLAGDEQYF

d_call: TRBD2
j_call: TRBJ2-1
v_call: TRBV5-1
clone_size: NA
cdr3_nt: TGCGCCAGCCATCTTAGCGGGGGGAATTACAATGAGCAGTTCTTC
cdr3_aa: CASHLSGGNYNEQFF

d_call: TRBD2
j_call: TRBJ2-5
v_call: TRBV2
clone_size: NA
cdr3_nt: TGTGCCAGCAGTTGGACTAGCGGGAGACCCCCCCACAAAGAGACCCAGTACTTC
cdr3_aa: CASSWTSGRPPHKETQYF

d_call: NA
j_call: TRBJ2-1
v_call: TRBV3-1/TRBV3-2
clone_size: NA
cdr3_nt: TGTGCCAGCAGCCAAGTAGTACAGGGACCCTACAATGAGCAGTTCTTC
cdr3_aa: CASSQVVQGPYNEQFF

d_call: TRBD2
j_call: TRBJ2-7
v_call: TRBV28
clone_size: NA
cdr3_nt: TGTGCCAGCCATCTGGCGGGAGCCCACGAGCAGTACTTC
cdr3_aa: CASHLAGAHEQYF

d_call: NA
j_call: TRBJ1-1
v_call: TRBV27
clone_size: few
cdr3_nt: TGTGCCAGCAGTTTATACGGGATGAACACTGAAGCTTTCTTT
cdr3_aa: CASSLYGMNTEAFF

d_call: TRBD2
j_call: TRBJ2-7
v_call: TRBV4-3
clone_size: NA
cdr3_nt: TGCGCCAGCAGCCAAGATGACGGCGGACTAGCGGGAGTAAACGAGCAGTACTTC
cdr3_aa: CASSQDDGGLAGVNEQYF

d_call: NA
j_call: TRBJ1-3
v_call: TRBV14
clone_size: NA
cdr3_nt: TGTGCCAGCAGCCAATCCGGCGGGGCAGGAGGAAACACCATATATTTT
cdr3_aa: CASSQSGGAGGNTIYF

d_call: NA
j_call: TRBJ2-1
v_call: TRBV15
clone_size: NA
cdr3_nt: TGTGCCACCAGCAGAGAATTGGCGGCCGTTTACAATGAGCAGTTCTTC
cdr3_aa: CATSRELAAVYNEQFF

d_call: NA
j_call: TRBJ2-7
v_call: TRBV28
clone_size: once
cdr3_nt: TGTGCCAGCAGTTATACGAGGGCAGGCTACGAGCAGTACTTC
cdr3_aa: CASSYTRAGYEQYF

d_call: TRBD1
j_call: TRBJ2-7
v_call: TRBV25-1
clone_size: NA
cdr3_nt: TGTGCCAGCAGCGAGACAGGGAAGCAGTACTTC
cdr3_aa: CASSETGKQYF

d_call: NA
j_call: TRBJ1-6
v_call: TRBV6-4
clone_size: NA
cdr3_nt: TGTGCCAGCAGAGCGATGGACATCCAACACAATTCACCCCTCCACTTT
cdr3_aa: CASRAMDIQHNSPLHF